Each of the 22 T cell receptor beta chains below was sequenced from the same sample in a study of Graves' ophthalmopathy and Graves' hyperthyroidism. As the template, RNA transcripts were used to amplify TCR beta CDR3 regions. An opening RT-PCR round employed HTBI primers and preceded a second-round multiplex PCR. MiXCR, applied by TCRdb to the multiplex PCR reads, yields one record per CDR3 protein. The sample carries over 650,000 distinct CDR3 sequences, over 40% recorded once. Sequences were obtained from peripheral blood. The receptors come from an adult man with Graves' ophthalmopathy.

The chain carries TRBV25-1 and TRBJ2-1, with TRBD2 identical over 7 bases. Germline-derived CDR1 and CDR2 are MGHDK and SYGVNS. This CDR3 has 15 amino acids. The V segment lost 1 base and the J segment 4 bases; nucleotides outside the gene matches: 4. The CDR3 region has the DNA TGTGCCAGCAGTGAATTGGCGGGAGTGTACAATGAGCAGTTCTTC. As protein: CASSELAGVYNEQFF.

The chain joins TRBV2 to TRBJ2-5, with a possible D match to TRBD2 (5 bases). The CDR3 contains 14 residues. CDR1 and CDR2 from the germline V gene are SNHLY and FYNNEI. V lost 6 bases to trimming and J lost 6 bases, with 17 bases between them. CDR3 amino acids: CASSPTEGWKTQYF. Written as DNA, the CDR3 is TGTGCCAGCAGCCCGACCGAGGGTTGGAAGACCCAGTACTTC.

Of note for this clonotype: A much larger clone lies one base from this, so it may be a read error. This chain joins TRBV10-2 and TRBJ2-7; D is ambiguous. The CDR3 sequence is 12 residues long. The germline CDR1 and CDR2 sequences are WSHSY and SAAADI. CDR3 sequence (DNA): TGCACCAGCAGAGATCTGCCCTACGAGCAGTACTTC. This codes for CTSRDLPYEQYF.

This clonotype occurred many times. This chain uses TRBV2 with TRBJ1-5; no clear D. CDR3 length: 13 residues. Germline V gene data show CDR1 as SNHLY and CDR2 as FYNNEI. V dropped 8 bases and J dropped 0 bases, with 8 bases sitting between them. This CDR3 is CASRRYSNQPQHF. CDR3 bases: TGTGCCAGCCGCCGATATAGCAATCAGCCCCAGCATTTT.

This sequence joins TRBV29-1 and TRBJ1-4; TRBD1 matches 9 bases. Germline lookup yields CDR1 SQVTM and CDR2 ANQGSEA. Unmatched junction bases numbered 8, after V lost 6 bases and J lost 3 bases. The CDR3 spans 15 residues. CDR3 loop: CSVTPGQGANEKLFF. Here the CDR3 DNA reads TGCAGCGTGACACCGGGACAGGGCGCTAATGAAAAACTGTTTTTT.

The chain couples TRBV4-3 to TRBJ2-5; weak D call: TRBD1 (5 bases). The V end lost 1 base, the J end lost 2 bases, and 14 bases lay between the germline ends. Germline CDR1 reads LGHNA; CDR2 reads YSLEER. The CDR3 contains 16 residues. The CDR3 DNA sequence: TGCGCCAGCAGCCAAGTGAGTGCAGGGTCGCAAGAGACCCAGTACTTC. Translation: CASSQVSAGSQETQYF.

As regards this clonotype: The junction and the germline gene differ at one end; a read error may be behind it. The chain is built from TRBV10-3 and TRBJ1-4; D unclear. Germline-derived CDR1 and CDR2 are ENHRY and SYGVKD. CDR3 length: 16 amino acids. The chain's CDR3 is CASSYPPPATNEKLFF. CDR3 DNA: TGTGCCAGCAGTTACCCCCCTCCAGCAACTAATGAAAAACTGTTTTTT.

As regards this clonotype: A much larger clone lies a single base off, so this may be a read error. V usage is TRBV20-1 and J usage is TRBJ1-2; D not certain. The germline gives CDR1 DFQATT, CDR2 SNEGSKA (reference sequence). V was trimmed by 3 bases and J by 3 bases, leaving 14 bases between them. This CDR3 spans 14 amino acids. The CDR3 region has the DNA TGCAGTGCTAGTGGACGACGGAGTCACTATGGCTACACCTTC. Its protein product is CSASGRRSHYGYTF.

This clonotype showed up many times. This sequence joins TRBV24-1 and TRBJ2-2, with 9 bases matching TRBD1. After removal of 2 bases from V and 3 bases from J, the junction contained 3 bases not matched to a gene. CDR3 size: 16 residues. Germline V gene data show CDR1 as KGHDR and CDR2 as SFDVKD. Written as DNA, the CDR3 is TGTGCCACCAGTGATTCCGGACAGGGGCACACCGGGGAGCTGTTTTTT. Its translation: CATSDSGQGHTGELFF.

This clonotype was recorded a few times. The genes are TRBV7-2 and TRBJ2-7; weak D call: TRBD1 (6 bases). This CDR3 comprises 14 residues. Germline CDR1 and CDR2: SGHTA and FQGNSA. Trimming stripped 5 bases from V and 0 bases from J, with 11 bases between. This CDR3 is CASSPNRDSYEQYF. CDR3 in DNA: TGTGCCAGCAGCCCTAACAGGGACTCCTACGAGCAGTACTTC.

The rearrangement links TRBV7-2 to TRBJ2-7, with TRBD1 identical over 11 bases. This CDR3 has 18 amino acids. CDR1 and CDR2 from the germline V gene are SGHTA and FQGNSA. Unmatched junction bases numbered 14, after V lost 5 bases and J lost 2 bases. The CDR3 region is CASSPGAWGQGVAYEQYF. In DNA form, the CDR3 reads TGTGCCAGCAGCCCAGGTGCATGGGGACAGGGGGTGGCCTACGAGCAGTACTTC.

The rearrangement joins TRBV29-1 to TRBJ2-1, with TRBD1 matching 12 bases. The CDR3 has 14 amino acids. Trimming at V came to 8 bases and at J to 10 bases, leaving 12 bases not matched to a gene. CDR1 is SQVTM and CDR2 is ANQGSEA in the germline V gene. CDR3 region: CSILPGQGAGEQFF. The CDR3 DNA follows: TGCAGCATTCTACCGGGACAGGGGGCAGGCGAGCAGTTCTTC.

The chain has TRBV7-9 and TRBJ2-5; D is perhaps TRBD1 (6 bases). Trimming removed 4 bases from V and 9 bases from J, with 21 bases in between. This CDR3 spans 15 amino acids. Germline assignment: CDR1 SEHNR and CDR2 FQNEAQ (reference sequence). CDR3 loop: CASSSGQRKGGAQYF. The CDR3 DNA is TGTGCCAGCAGCTCAGGACAGCGCAAAGGCGGAGCCCAGTACTTC.

This clonotype was seen ten or more times. The chain is built from TRBV7-2 and TRBJ2-7, with TRBD2 matching over 7 bases. V lost 2 bases and J lost 7; bases outside the gene matches: 8. CDR1 is SGHTA and CDR2 is FQGNSA in the germline V gene. This CDR3 is 14 amino acids long. The CDR3 loop is CASSLPGLGREQYF. Written as DNA, the CDR3 is TGTGCCAGCAGCTTACCAGGACTAGGACGGGAGCAGTACTTC.

This clonotype was recorded many times. The chain joins TRBV19 to TRBJ1-1; TRBD1 aligns across 7 bases. Germline trimming cut 7 bases from V and 1 base from J; bases unmatched to any gene: 9. CDR1 and CDR2 (germline): LNHDA, SQIVND (reference sequence). CDR3 length: 15 amino acids. The CDR3 is CASTKDRSWNTEAFF. The CDR3 bases are TGTGCCAGTACCAAGGACAGGTCCTGGAACACTGAAGCTTTCTTT. Filled out from reference TRBV19 and TRBJ1-1, the complete variable domain reads DGGITQSPKYLFRKEGQNVTLSCEQNLNHDAMYWYRQDPGQGLRLIYYSQIVNDFQKGDIAEGYSVSREKKESFPLTVTSAQKNPTAFYLCASTKDRSWNTEAFFGQGTRLTVV.

This clonotype was detected only a few times. V and J are TRBV6-1 and TRBJ1-1; D remains unclear. From germline, CDR1 is MNHNS and CDR2 SASEGT. The CDR3 has 13 residues. Between the trimmed V and J ends, which lost 4 bases and 5 bases, there was a span of 11 bases. The CDR3 sequence is CASSARGATEAFF. CDR3 in DNA: TGTGCCAGCAGTGCCCGGGGAGCAACTGAAGCTTTCTTT.

There are many counts of this clonotype. J is TRBJ1-2 and V is TRBV20-1, with TRBD1 matching over 10 bases. Losses at the gene ends were 5 bases for V and 5 bases for J; bases not matched to a gene: 8. The length of the CDR3 is 14 residues. Germline CDR1 DFQATT, CDR2 SNEGSKA (reference sequence). The CDR3 sequence is CSAVTGGARYGYTF. The CDR3 bases are TGCAGTGCTGTGACAGGGGGCGCCCGGTATGGCTACACCTTC.

Notes on this clonotype: A much larger clone differs by one base, so this may be a read error. The CDR3 carries no conserved terminal phenylalanine or tryptophan, so it likely arises from a read error. The chain employs TRBV11-2 and TRBJ2-5; TRBD2 is a possible D gene (5 bases). Germline assignment: CDR1 SGHAT and CDR2 FQNNGV. This CDR3 has 15 residues. Between the trimmed V and J ends, which lost 0 bases and 1 base, there was a span of 9 bases. The CDR3 DNA reads TGTGCCAGCAGCTTAGAACCGGCGGGCCAAGAGACCCAGTACGTC. Protein sequence: CASSLEPAGQETQYV.

The chain has TRBV13 and TRBJ2-2, with 8 bases fitting TRBD1. V dropped 3 bases and J dropped 6; count of bases not matched to a gene: 6. Germline values: CDR1 PRHDT, CDR2 FYEKMQ (reference sequence). CDR3 length: 15 amino acids. The CDR3 spells CASSFGQGGAGELFF. The CDR3 bases are TGTGCCAGCAGCTTCGGACAGGGAGGAGCCGGGGAGCTGTTTTTT.

This chain links TRBV7-2 with TRBJ1-2, with unresolved D. The CDR3 covers 16 residues. V was clipped by 5 bases and J by 3 bases, with 19 bases between them. Germline V gene sequence: CDR1 SGHTA, CDR2 FQGNSA. As DNA, the CDR3 is TGTGCCAGCAGCCAATTTGGTGAGGCCCTATACTATGGCTACACCTTC. As protein: CASSQFGEALYYGYTF.

The V gene is TRBV24-1, the J gene TRBJ1-6; 8 bases map to TRBD1. Germline loops: CDR1 KGHDR, CDR2 SFDVKD. With V trimmed by 7 bases and J by 3 bases, 7 bases remained unmatched. The CDR3 extends over 16 amino acids. CDR3: CATRNGTGGYNSPLHF. The DNA of the CDR3 is TGTGCCACCAGGAATGGGACAGGCGGCTATAATTCACCCCTCCACTTT.

Concerning this clonotype: At one end the junction does not follow the germline gene, possibly because of a read error. The gene calls are TRBV19 and TRBJ2-6; D may be TRBD1 or TRBD2 (5 bases each). This CDR3 is 14 amino acids long. Germline V gene lookup returns CDR1 LNHDA and CDR2 SQIVND (reference sequence). This CDR3 reads CASSSGRGANTEAF. DNA for the CDR3: TGTGCCTCTTCGTCAGGGCGAGGGGCTAACACTGAAGCTTTC.